These T cell receptor beta chains were read from a single sample in a study of technical replicates of blood from a handful of donors. The assay was immunoSEQ multiplex PCR, and TCRdb's table has in-frame clones only and misses some. The sample shows about 70,000 clones, about 94% of them seen only once. Sequencing was carried out using T cells isolated from PBMCs. The source is a human donor in good health. The CDR3 runs from the conserved cysteine through the conserved F or W. The D gene is left open where the match is weak. For some rows the clone size is stated as once, few or many, or as a class when expanded; others skip it.

-	TRBV19	TRBJ2-7	-	CASSEGHSYEQYF	TGTGCCAGTAGCGAGGGTCACTCCTACGAGCAGTACTTC
-	TRBV6-1	TRBJ1-2	-	CASSEVSGRPYGYTF	TGTGCCAGCAGTGAGGTATCAGGGAGGCCTTATGGCTACACCTTC
-	TRBV4-1	TRBJ2-1	TRBD2	CASTTSGIVYNEQFF	TGCGCCAGCACCACGAGCGGGATTGTCTACAATGAGCAGTTCTTC
once	TRBV9	TRBJ2-7	-	CASSGGHASYEQYF	TGTGCCAGCAGCGGGGGACATGCCTCTTACGAGCAGTACTTC
-	TRBV28	TRBJ2-5	TRBD1	CASRIQGEETQYF	TGTGCCAGTAGGATACAGGGGGAAGAGACCCAGTACTTC
-	TRBV19	TRBJ2-7	TRBD2	CASSTSTGGSSYEQYF	TGTGCCAGTAGTACCTCGACGGGAGGGTCTTCCTACGAGCAGTACTTC
-	TRBV19	TRBJ1-5	TRBD1	CASETGFGNQPQHF	TGTGCCAGTGAGACAGGGTTTGGCAATCAGCCCCAGCATTTT
-	TRBV11-2	TRBJ1-2	-	CASSSMRQVGYTF	TGTGCCAGCAGCTCTATGCGACAGGTTGGCTACACCTTC
once	TRBV19	TRBJ2-7	TRBD2	CASSPRLAGGREQYF	TGTGCCAGTAGTCCCAGACTAGCGGGAGGCCGGGAGCAGTACTTC
-	TRBV27	TRBJ2-7	-	CASSFSPRTYEQYF	TGTGCCAGCAGTTTCAGTCCTAGAACCTACGAGCAGTACTTC
once	TRBV13	TRBJ1-1	-	CASSQSQVSTEAFF	TGTGCCAGCAGCCAATCTCAGGTGAGCACTGAAGCTTTCTTT
-	TRBV30	TRBJ2-5	TRBD2	CAWIPWEGRQSPPAQYF	TGTGCCTGGATTCCATGGGAGGGCCGCCAATCCCCTCCGGCCCAGTACTTC
-	TRBV6-5	TRBJ1-2	-	CASSPGYGYTF	TGTGCCAGCAGTCCGGGGTATGGCTACACCTTC
-	TRBV14	TRBJ1-5	TRBD1	CASRGTGGLYSNQPQHF	TGTGCCAGCAGGGGGACAGGGGGCTTATATAGCAATCAGCCCCAGCATTTT
-	TRBV19	TRBJ1-3	-	CASFPGAASGNTIYF	TGTGCCAGCTTCCCAGGGGCCGCCTCTGGAAACACCATATATTTT
-	TRBV9	TRBJ1-1	-	CASSRGGSMNTEAFF	TGTGCCAGCAGCAGGGGCGGATCGATGAACACTGAAGCTTTCTTT
-	TRBV9	TRBJ1-1	-	CASSPNTEAFF	TGTGCCAGCAGCCCAAACACTGAAGCTTTCTTT
-	TRBV2	TRBJ2-3	TRBD2	CASSLAGASTRDTQYF	TGTGCCAGCAGTCTAGCGGGAGCCTCAACCCGTGATACGCAGTATTTT
once	TRBV18	TRBJ1-1	-	CASSPGGRGEAFF	TGTGCCAGCTCACCCGGAGGGCGCGGTGAAGCTTTCTTT
-	TRBV5-1	TRBJ1-2	-	CASSQVNEGGYTF	TGCGCCAGCAGCCAAGTTAACGAGGGAGGCTACACCTTC
-	TRBV10-3	TRBJ1-2	TRBD1	CAISGTRGLYGYTF	TGTGCCATCAGTGGAACCAGGGGGCTGTATGGCTACACCTTC
once	TRBV7-2	TRBJ1-1	TRBD1	CASSGDRGPAFF	TGTGCCAGCAGCGGGGACAGGGGGCCAGCTTTCTTT
-	TRBV6-5	TRBJ2-3	TRBD2	CASSYDVGRATDTQYF	TGTGCCAGCAGTTACGACGTCGGGAGGGCCACAGATACGCAGTATTTT
-	TRBV7-2	TRBJ1-2	-	CASSSSSGSYGYTF	TGTGCCAGCAGCTCCTCCAGTGGTTCCTATGGCTACACCTTC
-	TRBV5-7	TRBJ2-7	-	CASSSRQGQAYEQYF	TGTGCCAGCAGCTCCAGACAAGGACAAGCCTACGAGCAGTACTTC
-	TRBV7-8	TRBJ2-7	-	CASSFHSSSYEQYF	TGTGCCAGCAGCTTCCATTCGAGCTCCTACGAGCAGTACTTC
-	TRBV28	TRBJ1-1	-	CAIRNQIPTQGRTEAFF	TGTGCCATCCGGAATCAAATCCCTACGCAAGGGAGGACTGAAGCTTTCTTT
-	TRBV4-2	TRBJ2-3	-	CASSQVQSGRIADTQYF	TGTGCCAGCAGCCAAGTCCAGTCCGGGAGAATTGCAGATACGCAGTATTTT
-	TRBV6-1	TRBJ2-7	TRBD2	CASRLAGVDHEQYF	TGTGCCAGCAGACTAGCGGGAGTAGATCACGAGCAGTACTTC
-	TRBV6-1	TRBJ2-7	TRBD2	CASSDPGLVMYEQYF	TGTGCCAGCAGTGACCCGGGACTAGTGATGTACGAGCAGTACTTC
-	TRBV11-3	TRBJ2-1	-	CASSLDRGTHNEQFF	TGTGCCAGCAGCTTAGATCGGGGGACCCACAATGAGCAGTTCTTC
-	TRBV27	TRBJ1-2	TRBD1	CASSLFKGALPLGYTF	TGTGCCAGCAGTTTATTTAAGGGGGCGCTGCCCCTTGGCTACACCTTC
-	TRBV6-5	TRBJ2-1	TRBD2	CASSPGLAKQFF	TGTGCCAGCAGTCCGGGACTAGCGAAGCAGTTCTTC
-	TRBV4-2	TRBJ2-5	-	CASSQPTGRETQYF	TGTGCCAGCAGCCAGCCGACGGGAAGGGAGACCCAGTACTTC
-	TRBV16	TRBJ1-1	-	CASSQSGGRNTEAFF	TGTGCCAGCAGCCAATCAGGAGGACGGAACACTGAAGCTTTCTTT
once	TRBV19	TRBJ1-4	-	CASSAVVRGEKLFF	TGTGCCAGTAGTGCGGTGGTCCGGGGTGAAAAACTGTTTTTT
-	TRBV2	TRBJ2-7	-	CASRQGWSYEQYF	TGTGCCAGCAGGCAGGGGTGGTCCTACGAGCAGTACTTC
-	TRBV18	TRBJ2-7	TRBD1	CASSAQGEAEQYF	TGTGCCAGCTCCGCACAGGGGGAGGCCGAGCAGTACTTC
-	TRBV10-3	TRBJ2-7	-	CAISESGSYEQYF	TGTGCCATCAGTGAGTCTGGGAGTTACGAGCAGTACTTC
-	TRBV29-1	TRBJ2-1	-	CSVDTSGSYNEQFF	TGCAGCGTTGATACCAGCGGCTCCTACAATGAGCAGTTCTTC
-	TRBV7-6	TRBJ1-1	-	CASSLGTALNTEAFF	TGTGCCAGCAGCTTAGGTACAGCTCTGAACACTGAAGCTTTCTTT
-	TRBV27	TRBJ2-7	-	CASSAIVGVKTYEQYF	TGTGCCAGCAGTGCCATAGTAGGGGTTAAGACCTACGAGCAGTACTTC
-	TRBV9	TRBJ2-1	TRBD2	CASSPGLEQFF	TGTGCCAGCAGCCCGGGACTAGAGCAGTTCTTC
-	TRBV28	TRBJ1-2	-	CASTDPLYGYTF	TGTGCCAGCACAGATCCCCTCTATGGCTACACCTTC
-	TRBV30	TRBJ2-1	-	CACDYVGLIGNEQFF	TGTGCCTGCGATTATGTGGGACTCATTGGGAATGAGCAGTTCTTC
-	TRBV4-2	TRBJ1-1	TRBD1	CASSQDFQGENTEAFF	TGTGCCAGCAGCCAAGATTTTCAGGGGGAAAACACTGAAGCTTTCTTT
-	TRBV28	TRBJ2-1	TRBD2	CASSYSGRYNEQFF	TGTGCCAGCAGTTATAGCGGGAGATACAATGAGCAGTTCTTC